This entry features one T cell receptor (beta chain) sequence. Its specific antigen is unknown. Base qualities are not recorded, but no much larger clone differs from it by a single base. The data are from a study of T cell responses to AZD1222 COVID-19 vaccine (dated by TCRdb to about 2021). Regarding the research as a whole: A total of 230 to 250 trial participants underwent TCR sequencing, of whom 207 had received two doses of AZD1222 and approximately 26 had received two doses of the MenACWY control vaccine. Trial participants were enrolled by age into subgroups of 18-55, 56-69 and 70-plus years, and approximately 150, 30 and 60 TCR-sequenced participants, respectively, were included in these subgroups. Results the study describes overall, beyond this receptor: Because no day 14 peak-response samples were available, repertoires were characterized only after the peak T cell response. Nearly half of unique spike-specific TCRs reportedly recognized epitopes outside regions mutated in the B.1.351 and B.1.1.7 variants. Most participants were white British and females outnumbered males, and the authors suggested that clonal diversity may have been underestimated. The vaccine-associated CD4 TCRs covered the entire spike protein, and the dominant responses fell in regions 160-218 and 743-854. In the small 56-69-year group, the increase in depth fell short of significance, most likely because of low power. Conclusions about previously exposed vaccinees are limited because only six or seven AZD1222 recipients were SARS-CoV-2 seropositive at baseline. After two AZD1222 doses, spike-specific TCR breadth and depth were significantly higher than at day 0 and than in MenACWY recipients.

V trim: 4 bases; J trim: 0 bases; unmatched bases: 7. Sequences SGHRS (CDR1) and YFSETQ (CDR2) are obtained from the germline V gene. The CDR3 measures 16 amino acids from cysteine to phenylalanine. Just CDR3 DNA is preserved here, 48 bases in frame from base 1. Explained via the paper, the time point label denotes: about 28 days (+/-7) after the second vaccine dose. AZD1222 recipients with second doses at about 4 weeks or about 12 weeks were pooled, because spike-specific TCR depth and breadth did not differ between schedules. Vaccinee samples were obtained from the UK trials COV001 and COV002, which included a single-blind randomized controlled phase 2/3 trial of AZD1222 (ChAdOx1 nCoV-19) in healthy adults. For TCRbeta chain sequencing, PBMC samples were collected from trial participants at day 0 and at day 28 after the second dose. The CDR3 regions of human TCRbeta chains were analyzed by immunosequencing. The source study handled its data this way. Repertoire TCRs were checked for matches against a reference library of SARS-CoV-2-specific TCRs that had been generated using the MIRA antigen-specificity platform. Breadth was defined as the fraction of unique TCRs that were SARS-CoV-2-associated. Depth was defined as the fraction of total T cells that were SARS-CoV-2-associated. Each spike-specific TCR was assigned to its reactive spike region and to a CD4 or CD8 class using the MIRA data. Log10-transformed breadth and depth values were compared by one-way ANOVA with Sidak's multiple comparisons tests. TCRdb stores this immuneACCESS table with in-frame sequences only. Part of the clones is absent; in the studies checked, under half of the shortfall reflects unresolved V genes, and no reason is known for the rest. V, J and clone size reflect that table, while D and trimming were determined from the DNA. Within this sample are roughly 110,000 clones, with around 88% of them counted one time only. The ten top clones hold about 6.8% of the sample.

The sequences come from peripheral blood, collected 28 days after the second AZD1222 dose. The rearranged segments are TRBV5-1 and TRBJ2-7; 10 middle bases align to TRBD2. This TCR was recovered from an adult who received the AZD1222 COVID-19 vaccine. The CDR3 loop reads CASSLSSGGISYEQYF. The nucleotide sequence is TGCGCCAGCAGCCTGAGTAGCGGGGGGATCTCCTACGAGCAGTACTTC.